This T cell receptor (beta chain) was retrieved from a study of neurological immune-mediated disorders. Time point in this sample: longitudinal time-point 2. Volunteers from a blood bank in Maryland, USA, constituted the healthy controls. Unsorted libraries used 2 million PBMCs kept at -80 degrees C. With 10-nucleotide random UMIs, 5'RACE was used to make the cDNA. TCRdb recomputed calls from the 5' RACE reads with MiXCR, one row per CDR3 protein. Found here are over 30,000 distinct CDR3 sequences, around an eighth of them singletons; the top ten hold about 2.5%. Study-level results: The most TCR clonal expansion was seen in HTLV-1-associated myelopathy, whereas the least was seen in multiple sclerosis, below the level in healthy controls.

V was clipped by 4 bases and J by 6 bases; unmatched bases: 9. CDR1 and CDR2 from the germline V gene are MNHEY and SVGEGT. The CDR3 has 16 amino acids. In its sample, this clonotype was seen many times. The antigen is undetermined. The sequenced sample consisted of PBMCs. The sequence derives from a woman in her 40s in good health. V gene TRBV6-2 or TRBV6-3 combines with J gene TRBJ2-2, with 9 positions matching TRBD1. The CDR3 DNA follows: TGTGCCAGCAGTTGGACAGGGGCCGATTTGGCCGGGGAGCTGTTTTTT. Amino acid sequence: CASSWTGADLAGELFF.